This T cell receptor (beta chain) derives from a study of blood T cell repertoires in COVID-19. Study at large: Samples of COVID-19 (acute and convalescent) were obtained from the United States, Italy and Spain. PBMCs, B-cell-depleted T cells, or T cells provided the cDNA or gDNA that made up the material.

Trimming shortened V by 3 bases and J by 9 bases, and 12 bases separated the two germline ends. CDR1 WNHNN and CDR2 SYGVQD come from the germline V gene (reference sequence). CDR3 length equals 12 residues. This table comes from immunoSEQ multiplex PCR, and its TCRdb copy is limited to in-frame clones, with some not included. Here the sample spans about 190,000 clones, roughly nine tenths being singletons. The J gene is TRBJ2-7, the V gene TRBV10-1; D gene uncertain. Sequencing was carried out using peripheral blood. The source is a man aged 25-45 years with acute or convalescent COVID-19. Written as DNA, the CDR3 is TGCGCCAGCAGTGATGGGCCGAGTGGGCAGTACTTC. Translating gives CASSDGPSGQYF.